This T cell receptor beta chain is drawn from a study of cytomegalovirus exposure and HLA in healthy donors. Findings and limits, study-wide: An assumption of roughly uniform sequencing depth across donors underlay the presence/absence analyses.

A multiplex PCR was run with 60 Vbeta primers and 13 Jbeta primers. Repertoires were generated with immunoSEQ multiplex PCR, while TCRdb's copy carries only in-frame clones and drops some. The sample yields about 90,000 clones, over 60% seen once. The germline gives CDR1 SGDLS, CDR2 YYNGEE. CDR3 length equals 16 residues. Germline trimming cut 3 bases from V and 0 bases from J; bases unmatched to any gene: 7. This clone was recorded a few times. Antigen unknown. Sequencing used PBMCs. V gene TRBV9 combines with J gene TRBJ2-3, with 7 nucleotides matching TRBD1. The source of this sequence is a man aged 25-45 years in good health and CMV-seronegative. The CDR3 sequence: CASSAGTAPSTDTQYF. The CDR3 DNA sequence: TGTGCCAGCAGCGCCGGGACAGCGCCTAGCACAGATACGCAGTATTTT.